This T cell receptor beta chain was observed in a study of blood T cell repertoires in COVID-19. Study-wide background: From T cells, B-cell-depleted T cells, or PBMCs came the material, which was cDNA or gDNA.

This clone was picked up one time. Original handling: Reference gene primers were amplified, and this amplification served to estimate nucleated cell counts. Sequencing used immunoSEQ multiplex PCR; TCRdb keeps in-frame clones, though not all of them. D and trimming were read from the DNA, whereas the V and J calls and clone size are those reported in that table. This table holds around 120,000 clones, 83% found once. The CDR3 spans 13 residues. The germline V gene has CDR1 MNHEY and CDR2 SVGAGI. Sequencing was performed on peripheral blood. The TCR sequence derives from a man in his thirties or forties with acute or convalescent COVID-19. The gene calls are TRBV6-5 and TRBJ2-7; D perhaps matches TRBD2 (6 bases). CDR3 nucleotides: TGTGGTACGAGCCTCGGGGGAACCTACGAGCAGTACGTC. Translated: CGTSLGGTYEQYV.